This T cell receptor beta chain is drawn from a study of vaccination effects on CD4 cells after COVID-19. Study details: Under the ViraFEST assay, PBMC were stimulated with viral peptide pools so that antigen-specific CD4+ T cells expanded. Sequencing was performed afterwards. For each well, over 1.5 million PBMC were cultured with 9 to 10 IU/ml IL-2 and around 9 ug/ml peptides. Study results and limitations: The study found marked clonal contraction of infection- and vaccine-induced clones late after vaccination.

V was clipped by 3 bases and J by 1 base; unmatched bases: 6. Looked up from germline, CDR1 is LNHNV and CDR2 is YYDKDF (reference sequence). This CDR3 contains 16 residues. Only in-frame clones appear in the TCRdb table, and some are missing; sequencing was by immunoSEQ multiplex PCR. Among more than 45,000 clones listed, 75% to 80% were seen once. Having been cultured for about 10 days, the cells underwent CD4+ T cell isolation. By PCR, the person was confirmed to have had SARS-CoV-2 infection between March and December 2020. Notes on this clone: Its antigen is currently unknown.

The source is a human donor who had a prior SARS-CoV-2 infection. Material: CD4+ T cells from PBMCs cultured without peptide, obtained before COVID-19 vaccination. This sequence joins TRBV15 and TRBJ1-3, with TRBD1 identical over 7 bases. CDR3 nucleotides: TGTGCCACCAGCAGGGGGGACAGCTTTTCTGGAAACACCATATATTTT. It codes for CATSRGDSFSGNTIYF.